The 6 T cell receptor beta chains given below trace back to one sample, sequenced in a study of T-cell reconstitution after alpha-beta-depleted transplantation in children. As it was prepared, the TCRbeta library received unique molecular identifiers. TCRdb reprocessed the PCR reads with MiXCR, giving one entry per CDR3 protein. The sample includes around 450,000 distinct CDR3 sequences, 15% to 20% of them seen just once. Sequenced material: PBMCs, mostly from graft donor cells, taken 360 days after TCRalphabeta/CD19-depleted stem cell transplant. These receptors all come from a boy in the first two years of life who had a stem cell transplant for Wiskott-Aldrich syndrome, so the T cells may come from the graft donor.

The J gene is TRBJ1-2, the V gene TRBV28; D remains ambiguous. CDR3 length: 14 amino acids. V shed 1 base and J shed 0 bases, with 6 bases lying between them. Germline V gene data show CDR1 as MDHEN and CDR2 as SYDVKM. The CDR3 spells CASSLFVANYGYTF. CDR3 in DNA: TGTGCCAGCAGTTTATTCGTGGCTAACTATGGCTACACCTTC.

The chain joins TRBV29-1 to TRBJ2-7, with D possibly being TRBD1 (6 bases). Germline V gene data show CDR1 as SQVTM and CDR2 as ANQGSEA. The CDR3 length is 16 residues. V was clipped by 0 bases and J by 3 bases, with 18 bases between them. The CDR3 coding sequence is TGCAGCGTTGAAGATCGAGGTAACAGGGTTGGCTACGAGCAGTACTTC. Its translation: CSVEDRGNRVGYEQYF.

This clonotype was detected only a few times. This sequence joins TRBV18 and TRBJ2-1, with a possible D match to TRBD1 (6 bases). CDR1 is KGHSH, CDR2 LQKENI, per germline. There are 16 residues in the CDR3. Trimming took 5 bases from V and 2 from J, leaving 16 bases between them. This chain's CDR3 is CASSAQGAVAYNEQFF. In DNA, the CDR3 is TGTGCCAGCTCAGCACAGGGAGCCGTAGCCTACAATGAGCAGTTCTTC.

In this sample, this clonotype turned up many times. The gene calls are TRBV5-1 and TRBJ1-6, with D uncertain. The CDR3 consists of 14 residues. Between the trimmed V and J ends, which lost 1 base and 10 bases, there was a span of 12 bases. CDR1 and CDR2 (germline): SGHRS, YFSETQ. The CDR3 DNA reads as TGCGCCAGCAGCTTGAAAGGAGAAGTCTCACCCCTCCACTTT. This sequence encodes CASSLKGEVSPLHF.

Only a few counts were recorded for this clonotype. The chain joins TRBV7-2 to TRBJ2-6; perhaps TRBD1 as D (6 bases). In germline, CDR1 is SGHTA, CDR2 FQGNSA. This CDR3 spans 17 amino acids. Trimming removed 7 bases from V and 4 bases from J, with 20 bases in between. The CDR3 DNA follows: TGTGCCAGCAAACTTACAAACAGGGTTGTGGGGGCCAACGTCCTGACTTTC. Amino acid sequence: CASKLTNRVVGANVLTF.

This clonotype was detected a few times. J is TRBJ1-2 and V is TRBV6-5; the match to TRBD1 covers 11 bases. The CDR3 spans 17 residues. J was trimmed by 3 bases and V by 8 bases; bases with no gene match: 14. CDR1 is MNHEY, CDR2 SVGAGI, per germline. The CDR3 DNA reads as TGTGCCAGCCGACCGGGAGGGACAGGGGGAACCCACTATGGCTACACCTTC. It is translated as CASRPGGTGGTHYGYTF.